This T cell receptor (beta chain) was profiled in a study of T cell responses to AZD1222 COVID-19 vaccine. Only in-frame clones appear in the TCRdb table, and some are missing; sequencing was by immunoSEQ multiplex PCR. The sample includes about 130,000 clones, about 93% of them seen just once. The material was peripheral blood, obtained on day 0 of AZD1222 vaccination. This clonotype was sampled from an adult in good health.

CDR3 DNA: TGTGCCAGCAGCCGGACAGGGGGCTATAACTATGGCTACACCTTC. Its translation is CASSRTGGYNYGYTF. V and J are TRBV7-2 and TRBJ1-2, with 11 bases matching TRBD1. V shed 5 bases, J shed 1 base, and the junction held 3 bases outside the gene matches. From germline, CDR1 is SGHTA and CDR2 FQGNSA. The CDR3 spans 15 residues.